This is a list of T cell receptor beta chains from one sample in a study of blood T cell repertoires in COVID-19. Measured with immunoSEQ multiplex PCR; TCRdb has only the in-frame clones, and not every one. The data show under 250,000 clones, approximately 86% seen once. Material for sequencing was peripheral blood. Receptors originate from a woman aged 55-75 years who had recovered from COVID-19. CDR3s include the opening cysteine and the closing phenylalanine or tryptophan. A D gene is named only where the DNA matches it firmly. Size tells how often a clone was seen (once, few, many) or the class of an expanded clone, and some rows leave it out.

D: TRBD1; J: TRBJ1-2; V: TRBV7-8; size: .; DNA: TGTGCCAGCAGCTTGAGACAGGGGGCGCCTAACTATGGCTACACCTTC; CDR3: CASSLRQGAPNYGYTF
D: TRBD1; J: TRBJ1-5; V: TRBV18; size: .; DNA: TGTGCCAGCTCACCTGGGACAGGGGATCAGCCCCAGCATTTT; CDR3: CASSPGTGDQPQHF
D: TRBD2; J: TRBJ2-3; V: TRBV7-2; size: .; DNA: TGTGCCAGCAGCCCGCGCGGCGGGGGGGCCACAGATACGCAGTATTTT; CDR3: CASSPRGGGATDTQYF
D: TRBD1; J: TRBJ1-3; V: TRBV9; size: .; DNA: TGTGCCAGCAGCACTCCGGACAGGGCTGGAAACACCATATATTTT; CDR3: CASSTPDRAGNTIYF
D: .; J: TRBJ2-3; V: TRBV19; size: .; DNA: TGTGCCAGTAGACGGCTAGTCACAGATACGCAGTATTTT; CDR3: CASRRLVTDTQYF
D: .; J: TRBJ1-2; V: TRBV23-1; size: .; DNA: TGCGCCAGCAGTCAATCGGACAGAAAGGTCGATGGCTACACCTTC; CDR3: CASSQSDRKVDGYTF
D: TRBD1; J: TRBJ2-7; V: TRBV5-1; size: .; DNA: TGCGCCAGCAGCCTATTAGTCGGTCGGACAGGGGACTCCTACGAGCAGTACTTC; CDR3: CASSLLVGRTGDSYEQYF
D: TRBD2; J: TRBJ2-7; V: TRBV20-1; size: .; DNA: TGCAGTGCTAGTCGGGGGGTCTACGAGCAGTACTTC; CDR3: CSASRGVYEQYF
D: .; J: TRBJ2-6; V: TRBV19; size: .; DNA: TGTGCCAGTAGTATTCTTGGGCAGGGCCAAGGCTCTGGGGCCAACGTCCTGACTTTC; CDR3: CASSILGQGQGSGANVLTF
D: TRBD1; J: TRBJ1-1; V: TRBV5-1; size: .; DNA: TGCGCCAGCAGCTTAGGGACAGGGGCTGAAGCTTTCTTT; CDR3: CASSLGTGAEAFF
D: TRBD1; J: TRBJ2-7; V: TRBV4-2; size: .; DNA: TGTGCCAGCAGCCAAAGACAGGGTTTAACCTACGAGCAGTACTTC; CDR3: CASSQRQGLTYEQYF
D: .; J: TRBJ1-2; V: TRBV19; size: .; DNA: TGTGCCAGTAGTATGCAGGGTTATGGCTACACCTTC; CDR3: CASSMQGYGYTF
D: TRBD1; J: TRBJ2-7; V: TRBV12-3/TRBV12-4; size: .; DNA: TGTGCCAGCAGGCAGGGGGTTTACGAGCAGTACTTC; CDR3: CASRQGVYEQYF
D: .; J: TRBJ1-1; V: TRBV7-2; size: once; DNA: TGTGCCAGCAGCCCACAACCGACAGGAGGTGAAGCTTTCTTT; CDR3: CASSPQPTGGEAFF
D: .; J: TRBJ1-3; V: TRBV7-9; size: .; DNA: TGTGCCAGCTCTCCGAGTGGGGCTTCTGGAAACACCATATATTTT; CDR3: CASSPSGASGNTIYF
D: TRBD2; J: TRBJ2-1; V: TRBV20-1; size: few; DNA: TGCAGTGGGGCTAGCGGCAATGAGCAGTTCTTC; CDR3: CSGASGNEQFF
D: .; J: TRBJ1-2; V: TRBV4-2; size: .; DNA: TGTGCCAGCAGCCAAGGAGTTGAGGGGGTTGGCTATGGCTACACCTTC; CDR3: CASSQGVEGVGYGYTF
D: .; J: TRBJ1-3; V: TRBV11-2; size: few; DNA: TGTGCCAGCACCGTTACAGGTTACTCTGGAAACACCATATATTTT; CDR3: CASTVTGYSGNTIYF
D: .; J: TRBJ1-1; V: TRBV6-5; size: once; DNA: TGTGCCAGCAGTTACACGCAGGGATCCGAAGCTTTCTTT; CDR3: CASSYTQGSEAFF
D: .; J: TRBJ1-5; V: TRBV7-9; size: once; DNA: TGTGCCAGCAGCTTAGGGGGCCCCGATCAGCCCCAGCATTTT; CDR3: CASSLGGPDQPQHF
D: TRBD2; J: TRBJ2-3; V: TRBV19; size: .; DNA: TGTGCCAGCCATCTAGCGGGGTACACAGATACGCAGTATTTT; CDR3: CASHLAGYTDTQYF
D: .; J: TRBJ1-5; V: TRBV4-2; size: .; DNA: TGTGCCAGCAGCCAAGATCATGACAGGTCTGTGTGGCCCCAGCATTTT; CDR3: CASSQDHDRSVWPQHF
D: TRBD2; J: TRBJ2-5; V: TRBV5-1; size: .; DNA: TGCGCCAGCAGCTTAACCCGGACTAGCGGGGGTTCGGTAGAGACCCAGTACTTC; CDR3: CASSLTRTSGGSVETQYF
D: .; J: TRBJ2-5; V: TRBV28; size: .; DNA: TGTGCCAGCAGTTTACGTCTCGAAGGGGCCCAAGAGACCCAGTACTTC; CDR3: CASSLRLEGAQETQYF
D: TRBD2; J: TRBJ2-3; V: TRBV9; size: .; DNA: TGTGCCAGCAGCGGGGCTAGCGGGGTTAGCACAGATACGCAGTATTTT; CDR3: CASSGASGVSTDTQYF
D: TRBD1; J: TRBJ2-7; V: TRBV27; size: .; DNA: TGTGCCAGCACACGGGACAGGGACCATCTCTTCTCCTACGAGCAGTACTTC; CDR3: CASTRDRDHLFSYEQYF
D: .; J: TRBJ1-1; V: TRBV7-2; size: .; DNA: TGTGCCAGCAGCTTGCGCAGGGGCACAACTGAAGCTTTCTTT; CDR3: CASSLRRGTTEAFF
D: .; J: TRBJ1-1; V: TRBV5-1; size: .; DNA: TGCGCCAGCAGCTCAGGGATTGGAGAAGCTGAAGCTTTCTTT; CDR3: CASSSGIGEAEAFF
D: .; J: TRBJ2-3; V: TRBV2; size: .; DNA: TGTGCCAGCGGTGACCTCACAGATACGCAGTATTTT; CDR3: CASGDLTDTQYF
D: .; J: TRBJ1-5; V: TRBV18; size: .; DNA: TGTGCCAGAGGGCCCGGCTACCGCCGACTATCTAATCAGCCCCAGCATTTT; CDR3: CARGPGYRRLSNQPQHF
D: .; J: TRBJ1-2; V: TRBV11-1; size: .; DNA: TGTGCCAGCAGCTTAGCAGCCCAAGGGGCTCCAGGCTATGGCTACACCTTC; CDR3: CASSLAAQGAPGYGYTF
D: .; J: TRBJ2-7; V: TRBV2; size: .; DNA: TGTGCCAGCAGCCCGGAACAGGAGCTCTACGAGCAGTACTTC; CDR3: CASSPEQELYEQYF
D: .; J: TRBJ2-3; V: TRBV5-1; size: .; DNA: TGCGCCAGCAGCTTGGGGGGAGACAGGATCGCAGATACGCAGTATTTT; CDR3: CASSLGGDRIADTQYF
D: .; J: TRBJ1-6; V: TRBV5-1; size: .; DNA: TGCGCCAGCAGCGAGAGTTCCTATAATTCACCCCTCCACTTT; CDR3: CASSESSYNSPLHF
D: TRBD1; J: TRBJ2-2; V: TRBV10-3; size: .; DNA: TGTGCCATCAGTGAGTCTCTACAGGGGGTGACCGGGGAGCTGTTTTTT; CDR3: CAISESLQGVTGELFF
D: TRBD1; J: TRBJ1-2; V: TRBV7-2; size: .; DNA: TGTGCCAGCAGCCTCAAGCCACAGGGGGCAGTAGGCTACACCTTC; CDR3: CASSLKPQGAVGYTF
D: .; J: TRBJ2-7; V: TRBV3-1/TRBV3-2; size: .; DNA: TGTGCCAGTATTCCTCTATATAGGCCTAGTCACTCCTACGAGCAGTACTTC; CDR3: CASIPLYRPSHSYEQYF
D: TRBD1; J: TRBJ1-6; V: TRBV18; size: once; DNA: TGTGCCAGCTCACCTAGGGGGCTCGATAATTCACCCCTCCACTTT; CDR3: CASSPRGLDNSPLHF
D: TRBD1; J: TRBJ1-1; V: TRBV5-7; size: few; DNA: TGTGCCAGCAGCTTTTCTTTCAACGAACAGGGGCTCACTGAAGCTTTCTTT; CDR3: CASSFSFNEQGLTEAFF
D: TRBD2; J: TRBJ2-1; V: TRBV5-3; size: .; DNA: TGTGCCAGAAGCAACTCCCTTCCTAGCGGGGGGTACAATGAGCAGTTCTTC; CDR3: CARSNSLPSGGYNEQFF
D: TRBD1; J: TRBJ1-6; V: TRBV7-2; size: .; DNA: TGTGCCAGCAGCTTAGCACAGGGGGCGAATTCACCCCTCCACTTT; CDR3: CASSLAQGANSPLHF
D: .; J: TRBJ2-5; V: TRBV1; size: .; DNA: TGCACCAGCAGCCAAGCCGGTGAAGGTTGGGGCGAGACCCAGTACTTC; CDR3: CTSSQAGEGWGETQYF
D: .; J: TRBJ2-7; V: TRBV3-1/TRBV3-2; size: .; DNA: TGTGCCAGCAGCCCCCTCCGTGCAGGGGTGGGCGAGCAGTACTTC; CDR3: CASSPLRAGVGEQYF
D: TRBD1; J: TRBJ1-4; V: TRBV5-1; size: .; DNA: TGCGCCAGCACACTCAACGACAGGGTCGGCGAAAAACTGTTTTTT; CDR3: CASTLNDRVGEKLFF
D: .; J: TRBJ1-1; V: TRBV11-1; size: .; DNA: TGTGCCAGCAGCTTTGCCGGGACTGAAGCTTTCTTT; CDR3: CASSFAGTEAFF
D: TRBD1; J: TRBJ1-4; V: TRBV28; size: .; DNA: TGTGCTTGGGGCAGGGGGAGTGAAAAACTGTTTTTT; CDR3: CAWGRGSEKLFF
D: TRBD2; J: TRBJ2-5; V: TRBV10-3; size: .; DNA: TGTGCCATCTCCTCCCCGGGACTAGCGGGGGGCGCGGAGACCCAGTACTTC; CDR3: CAISSPGLAGGAETQYF
D: .; J: TRBJ2-2; V: TRBV10-3; size: .; DNA: TGTGCCATCACCCCAGACAGACAGAACACCGGGGAGCTGTTTTTT; CDR3: CAITPDRQNTGELFF
D: TRBD1; J: TRBJ1-2; V: TRBV18; size: .; DNA: TGTGCCAGCTCACTGACAGGGAACTATGGCTACACCTTC; CDR3: CASSLTGNYGYTF
D: TRBD2; J: TRBJ2-7; V: TRBV7-2; size: .; DNA: TGTGCCAGCAGCTTAGATGGCGGGGGGGCATACGAGCAGTACTTC; CDR3: CASSLDGGGAYEQYF
D: .; J: TRBJ2-2; V: TRBV9; size: .; DNA: TGTGCCAGCAGCGTAGGGCTCAGGGACACCGGGGAGCTGTTTTTT; CDR3: CASSVGLRDTGELFF
D: .; J: TRBJ1-1; V: TRBV6-5; size: .; DNA: TGTGCCAGCAGTACTGGGGGGGAGGGCACTGAAGCTTTCTTT; CDR3: CASSTGGEGTEAFF
D: .; J: TRBJ1-4; V: TRBV28; size: .; DNA: TGTGCCAGCAGTCTCACAGGGAATCTTAATGAAAAACTGTTTTTT; CDR3: CASSLTGNLNEKLFF
D: TRBD1; J: TRBJ1-5; V: TRBV6-5; size: few; DNA: TGTGCCAGCAAGAGACAGGGGTATAGCAATCAGCCCCAGCATTTT; CDR3: CASKRQGYSNQPQHF
D: .; J: TRBJ1-5; V: TRBV5-6; size: .; DNA: TGTGCCAGCAGCTTGTTTCCAGGGAGCAATCAGCCCCAGCATTTT; CDR3: CASSLFPGSNQPQHF
D: TRBD2; J: TRBJ2-3; V: TRBV5-1; size: .; DNA: TGCGCCAGCAGCTTGGAGAGCGGGGGCGGGAGAGATACGCAGTATTTT; CDR3: CASSLESGGGRDTQYF
D: TRBD1; J: TRBJ2-7; V: TRBV3-1/TRBV3-2; size: .; DNA: TGTGCCAGCAGGAATTTTGGGACAGGGGACAACGAGCAGTACTTC; CDR3: CASRNFGTGDNEQYF
D: TRBD2; J: TRBJ2-1; V: TRBV4-2; size: few; DNA: TGTGCCAGCAGCCAAATAGCGGGGGGGAAGAACAATGAGCAGTTCTTC; CDR3: CASSQIAGGKNNEQFF
D: TRBD1; J: TRBJ1-1; V: TRBV4-3; size: .; DNA: TGCGCCAGCAGCCAAAATGCGGGACAGTACACTGAAGCTTTCTTT; CDR3: CASSQNAGQYTEAFF